Below, 29 T cell receptor beta chains from the same sample are listed, as sequenced in a study of prognosis after radiotherapy for stage I lung cancer. Multiplex PCR in two rounds served to amplify TCR beta CDR3 from genomic DNA. Amplification in first-round PCR relied on primers specific to each TRBV and TRBJ gene. In TCRdb, the multiplex PCR reads were re-called with MiXCR into one record per CDR3 protein. This table holds more than 15,000 distinct CDR3 sequences, roughly 45% found once. The sample consisted of PBMCs, taken before or after stereotactic body radiation therapy (not recorded which). These receptors all stem from a donor over 45 with non-small cell lung cancer.

Ten or more counts support this clonotype. The rearrangement uses TRBV7-9 and TRBJ2-5, with D perhaps TRBD2 (5 bases). The germline CDR1 and CDR2 sequences are SEHNR and FQNEAQ (reference sequence). Trimming took off 5 bases at V and 4 bases at J, with 20 bases between the two ends. The CDR3 runs 16 residues. The CDR3 is CASSPRGPGNRETQYF. The CDR3 DNA sequence: TGTGCCAGCAGCCCCCGCGGGCCAGGTAACCGAGAGACCCAGTACTTC. Full variable domain (rest looked up from reference TRBV7-9 and TRBJ2-5): DTGVSQNPRHKITKRGQNVTFRCDPISEHNRLYWYRQTLGQGPEFLTYFQNEAQLEKSRLLSDRFSAERPKGSFSTLEIQRTEQGDSAMYLCASSPRGPGNRETQYFGPGTRLLVL.

The sample holds many counts of this clonotype. This chain links TRBV12-3 or TRBV12-4 with TRBJ2-1; D remains ambiguous. The CDR3 is 14 residues long. V was pared by 2 bases and J by 4 bases, with 9 bases between. The CDR3 nucleotides are TGTGCCAGCAGTTTAATCTACTCGTACAATGAGCAGTTCTTC. Translation: CASSLIYSYNEQFF.

CDR3 residues: CASKTDQETQYF. The CDR3 DNA reads as TGTGCCAGCAAGACGGACCAAGAGACCCAGTACTTC. This chain connects TRBV2 to TRBJ2-5; D remains ambiguous. CDR1 SNHLY and CDR2 FYNNEI come from the germline V gene. This CDR3 is built from 12 residues. V was cut by 7 bases and J by 0 bases, with 6 bases left in between.

This rearrangement joins TRBV29-1 to TRBJ2-5; 8 bases are shared with TRBD1. V was pared by 5 bases and J by 1 base, with 15 bases of the junction left unmatched. There are 17 residues in the CDR3. Germline CDR1 SQVTM, CDR2 ANQGSEA. The CDR3 loop is CSVWGSGGKKPQETQYF. DNA of the CDR3: TGCAGCGTTTGGGGGTCAGGGGGCAAAAAACCCCAAGAGACCCAGTACTTC.

This rearrangement joins TRBV2 to TRBJ2-3; 11 bases fit TRBD1. This CDR3 has 14 amino acids. Germline V gene lookup returns CDR1 SNHLY and CDR2 FYNNEI. The trim removed 8 bases at V and 3 bases at J, leaving 4 bases unmatched. This chain's CDR3 is CASAGDRGTDTQYF. The CDR3 DNA sequence: TGTGCCAGCGCCGGGGACAGGGGGACAGATACGCAGTATTTT.

Concerning this clonotype itself: A read error may explain this, as a much larger clone is one base away. The rearrangement links TRBV3-1 to TRBJ2-1; D is unclear. Germline V CDR1 and CDR2: LGHDT, YNNKEL (reference sequence). This CDR3 region has 12 residues. The CDR3 DNA reads TGTGCCAGCGGCCAAGTGGCCAATGAGCAGTTCTTC. Its protein product is CASGQVANEQFF.

Sample share makes this clonotype medium-sized. The gene calls are TRBV6-2 or TRBV6-3 and TRBJ1-6; D gene ambiguous. The CDR3 has 15 amino acids. Germline V gene sequence: CDR1 MNHEY, CDR2 SVGEGT. Deletions cut 5 bases from V and 9 bases from J, with 17 bases between. The CDR3: CASSESVGLGSPLHF. CDR3 sequence (DNA): TGTGCCAGCAGTGAAAGCGTGGGGTTGGGTTCACCCCTCCACTTT.

This rearrangement joins TRBV5-8 to TRBJ2-3, with D unclear. Trimming cost V 4 bases and J 0 bases, with 3 bases left between them. Germline CDR1 SGHTS, CDR2 YDEGEE. The CDR3 runs 12 residues. This CDR3 reads CASSLSTDTQYF. CDR3 sequence (DNA): TGTGCCAGCAGCCTAAGCACAGATACGCAGTATTTT.

With respect to this clonotype: A far larger clone is just one base off, so this is likely a read error. The chain recombines TRBV6-4 with TRBJ2-7, with TRBD2 identical over 11 bases. Germline assignment: CDR1 MRHNA and CDR2 SNTAGT. Losses at the gene ends were 6 bases for V and 3 bases for J; bases not matched to a gene: 7. The CDR3 length is 15 residues. CDR3 DNA sequence: TGTGCCAGCAGAAGGGTGACTAGCGGGGACTACGAGCAGTACTTC. This sequence encodes CASRRVTSGDYEQYF.

V usage is TRBV20-1 and J usage is TRBJ2-3; 10 bases align to TRBD2. The CDR3 has 19 amino acids. The ends lost 5 bases at V and 1 base at J; junction bases unmatched: 18. Germline CDR1 is DFQATT and CDR2 is SNEGSKA (reference sequence). The CDR3 DNA follows: TGCAGTGCTCATAGGGTGGCTAGCGGGAGTGGAGGGGGCACAGATACGCAGTATTTT. Translated: CSAHRVASGSGGGTDTQYF.

The chain recombines TRBV6-1 with TRBJ1-6; 9 bases align to TRBD1. In germline, CDR1 is MNHNS, CDR2 SASEGT. Germline trimming cut 11 bases from V and 6 bases from J; bases unmatched to any gene: 5. This CDR3 region has 13 residues. The CDR3 spells CAGGQGSNSPLHF. The CDR3 region has the DNA TGTGCCGGGGGACAGGGCAGTAATTCACCCCTCCACTTT.

Comments on this clonotype: A far larger clone is just one base off, so this is likely a read error. The CDR3: CTSTPSFYEQYF. Here the CDR3 DNA reads TGTACCAGCACCCCTAGTTTCTACGAGCAGTACTTC. The rearrangement links TRBV6-8 to TRBJ2-7; D is uncertain. Germline-derived CDR1 and CDR2 are MNHGY and SAAAGT. The CDR3 has 12 amino acids.

The table lists this clonotype with many counts. V usage is TRBV9 and J usage is TRBJ2-3; D not resolved. Between the trimmed V and J ends, which lost 0 bases and 0 bases, there was a span of 2 bases. Germline V gene sequence: CDR1 SGDLS, CDR2 YYNGEE. The CDR3 runs to 13 residues. The CDR3 sequence is CASSVDSTDTQYF. CDR3 DNA: TGTGCCAGCAGCGTAGACAGCACAGATACGCAGTATTTT. The full variable domain, its missing parts supplied by reference TRBV9 and TRBJ2-3, is DSGVTQTPKHLITATGQRVTLRCSPRSGDLSVYWYQQSLDQGLQFLIQYYNGEERAKGNILERFSAQQFPDLHSELNLSSLELGDSALYFCASSVDSTDTQYFGPGTRLTVL.

In the case of this clonotype: Only one base separates this from a far larger clonotype, so it likely reflects a read error. The chain employs TRBV6-8 and TRBJ2-7; D is uncertain. CDR1 is MNHGY and CDR2 is SAAAGT in the germline V gene. With 2 bases removed from V and 4 bases from J, the gap between germline ends came to 3 bases. The CDR3 totals 11 residues. CDR3: CASSYVYEQYF. CDR3 DNA: TGTGCCAGCAGTTACGTATACGAGCAGTACTTC.

This clonotype was picked up one time. With a far larger clone one base away, a read error is the likely cause. The chain couples TRBV7-3 to TRBJ1-1; D not certain. Germline V gene lookup returns CDR1 SGHTA and CDR2 FQGTGA. This CDR3 is built from 13 residues. Trimming shortened V by 2 bases and J by 0 bases, and 4 bases separated the two germline ends. CDR3 sequence: CASSLSVNTEAFF. CDR3 coding DNA: TGTGCCAGCAGCTTATCAGTGAACACTGAAGCTTTCTTT.

As concerns this clonotype: A much larger clone sits a single nucleotide away, making a read error possible. The V gene is TRBV12-3 or TRBV12-4, the J gene TRBJ2-5; 16 positions agree with TRBD2. The CDR3 length is 18 residues. In nucleotides, the CDR3 is TGTGCCAGCAGTTACGGGGGACTAGCGGGAGGGTCTGGAGAGACCCATTACTTC. As protein: CASSYGGLAGGSGETHYF.

With respect to this clonotype: This may be a read error: a much more frequent sequence differs by one nucleotide. This chain connects TRBV20-1 to TRBJ2-5; D possibly matches TRBD1 or TRBD2 (5 bases each). CDR1 and CDR2 (germline): DFQATT, SNEGSKA (reference sequence). This CDR3 region has 16 residues. The V end lost 0 bases, the J end lost 4 bases, and 18 bases lay between the germline ends. The CDR3 DNA reads TGCAGTGCTAGAGATTCCAGGGCTGGGAGTAGAGAGACCCAGTACTTC. Translated: CSARDSRAGSRETQYF.

The table lists this clonotype with many counts. The CDR3 sequence: CASSEDSQTQHEQYF. CDR3 DNA sequence: TGTGCCAGCAGTGAAGATAGCCAGACTCAGCACGAGCAGTACTTC. This chain connects TRBV2 to TRBJ2-7; D is uncertain. This CDR3 spans 15 amino acids. Trimming removed 1 base at V and 5 bases at J, with 15 bases between. Germline assignment: CDR1 SNHLY and CDR2 FYNNEI.

The chain has TRBV6-9 and TRBJ2-2, with unresolved D. This CDR3 spans 14 amino acids. Germline values: CDR1 MNHGY, CDR2 SVAAGI. V shed 3 bases and J shed 4 bases, with 9 bases lying between them. CDR3 sequence (DNA): TGTGCCAGCAGTTACTCTTTAGGCACCGGGGAGCTGTTTTTT. This encodes CASSYSLGTGELFF.

This clonotype was recorded at least ten times. The chain recombines TRBV7-2 with TRBJ2-7; 10 bases are shared with TRBD2. Germline V lookup: CDR1 SGHTA, CDR2 FQGNSA. This CDR3 contains 17 residues. Trimming removed 5 bases from V and 3 bases from J; junction bases left unmatched: 13. The CDR3 reads CASSIPPGLALDYEQYF. The CDR3 DNA is TGTGCCAGCAGCATACCGCCGGGACTAGCGCTAGACTACGAGCAGTACTTC.

This clonotype has ten or more counts. The chain recombines TRBV4-1 with TRBJ2-7; TRBD1 matches 9 bases. CDR3 size: 15 residues. The junction had 8 bases not matched to a gene; V was cut back by 4 bases and J by 4 bases. CDR1 is MGHRA, CDR2 YSYEKL, per germline. The CDR3 DNA is TGCGCCAGCAGCCGAGATCTGACAGGGGGGTACGAGCAGTACTTC. This gives the protein CASSRDLTGGYEQYF.

There are many counts of this clonotype. The chain links TRBV6-1 to TRBJ2-7, with D maybe TRBD1 (6 bases). Trimming cost V 6 bases and J 4 bases, with 19 bases left between them. The CDR3 sequence is 15 residues long. Germline V gene data show CDR1 as MNHNS and CDR2 as SASEGT. CDR3 in amino acids: CASSRDNQRLYEQYF. CDR3 nucleotide sequence: TGTGCCAGCAGCCGGGACAACCAGCGCCTATACGAGCAGTACTTC.

The gene calls are TRBV29-1 and TRBJ2-2; D gene ambiguous. Germline CDR1 reads SQVTM; CDR2 reads ANQGSEA. This CDR3 contains 13 residues. Trimming removed 5 bases from V and 4 bases from J, with 11 bases in between. The CDR3 loop is CSVSTSSTGELFF. The CDR3 coding sequence is TGCAGCGTTTCCACCAGTTCCACCGGGGAGCTGTTTTTT.

The rearrangement links TRBV11-2 to TRBJ2-7, with 10 nucleotides matching TRBD1. This CDR3 contains 15 residues. With 3 bases clipped from V and 9 bases from J, the junction kept 11 bases outside the gene matches. Germline values: CDR1 SGHAT, CDR2 FQNNGV. CDR3 in amino acids: CASSLTTGGLDVQYF. The CDR3, as DNA: TGTGCCAGCAGCTTGACGACAGGGGGCCTGGACGTGCAGTACTTC. The variable domain in full, completed from reference TRBV11-2 and TRBJ2-7, reads EAGVAQSPRYKIIEKRQSVAFWCNPISGHATLYWYQQILGQGPKLLIQFQNNGVVDDSQLPKDRFSAERLKGVDSTLKIQPAKLEDSAVYLCASSLTTGGLDVQYFGPGTRLTVT.

This clonotype was recorded once. This chain uses TRBV6-2 or TRBV6-3 with TRBJ2-1, with TRBD1 as a possible D gene (5 bases). Between the trimmed V and J ends, which lost 6 bases and 1 base, there was a span of 19 bases. The CDR3 length is 17 residues. Germline values: CDR1 MNHEY, CDR2 SVGEGT. This CDR3 reads CASSTERGSSSYNEQFF. CDR3 DNA: TGTGCCAGCAGCACAGAAAGGGGTAGTTCGTCCTACAATGAGCAGTTCTTC.

By share, this clonotype counts as medium-sized. The chain recombines TRBV6-8 with TRBJ2-2; D is ambiguous. Germline-derived CDR1 and CDR2 are MNHGY and SAAAGT. Trimming shortened V by 6 bases and J by 4 bases, and 18 bases separated the two germline ends. CDR3 size: 16 residues. CDR3 nucleotide sequence: TGTGCCAGCAGCCGACGGGTGGACGTTTCCACCGGGGAGCTGTTTTTT. This codes for CASSRRVDVSTGELFF.

This clonotype has a count of ten or more. The CDR3 here is CASSDSNRARPDTQYF. DNA of the CDR3: TGTGCCAGTAGTGACTCCAACAGGGCAAGACCAGATACGCAGTATTTT. The chain has TRBV19 and TRBJ2-3, with D possibly matching TRBD1 (6 bases). V was cut by 5 bases and J by 4 bases, with 19 bases left in between. This CDR3 has 16 amino acids. Per the germline V gene, CDR1 is LNHDA and CDR2 is SQIVND (reference sequence). The full variable domain, in which reference TRBV19 and TRBJ2-3 provide the parts outside the CDR3, is DGGITQSPKYLFRKEGQNVTLSCEQNLNHDAMYWYRQDPGQGLRLIYYSQIVNDFQKGDIAEGYSVSREKKESFPLTVTSAQKNPTAFYLCASSDSNRARPDTQYFGPGTRLTVL.

Concerning this clonotype: It is likely a read error: a sequence one base away is far more abundant. V usage is TRBV7-9 and J usage is TRBJ2-2; D unclear. V was pared by 6 bases and J by 3 bases, with 14 bases between. The CDR3 is made up of 15 amino acids. CDR1 and CDR2 (germline): SEHNR, FQNEAQ (reference sequence). CDR3 protein: CASSPPLWYTGELFF. The CDR3 nucleotides read TGTGCCAGCAGTCCTCCCCTGTGGTACACCGGGGAGCTGTTTTTT. The full variable domain, its missing parts supplied by reference TRBV7-9 and TRBJ2-2, is DTGVSQNPRHKITKRGQNVTFRCDPISEHNRLYWYRQTLGQGPEFLTYFQNEAQLEKSRLLSDRFSAERPKGSFSTLEIQRTEQGDSAMYLCASSPPLWYTGELFFGEGSRLTVL.

Within the sample, this clonotype is medium-sized (0.01 to 0.1%). The chain couples TRBV6-2 or TRBV6-3 to TRBJ2-1; 9 bases match TRBD1. The CDR3 runs 14 residues. V was pared by 7 bases and J by 7 bases, with 8 bases of the junction left unmatched. Germline-derived CDR1 and CDR2 are MNHEY and SVGEGT. CDR3 residues: CASKPGQGTNEQFF. The CDR3 coding sequence is TGTGCCAGCAAACCGGGACAGGGTACAAATGAGCAGTTCTTC.